This passage covers 18 T cell receptor beta chains from one sample sequenced in a study of T cells in Graves' hyperthyroidism and ophthalmopathy. Amplified regions were TCR beta CDR3 sequences from RNA transcripts. The HTBI primer set drove a first-round RT-PCR of the TCR CDR3. Each CDR3 protein gets one entry after TCRdb re-called the multiplex PCR reads with MiXCR. Of 550,000 to 800,000 distinct CDR3 sequences listed, 16% are singletons. The sequenced sample consisted of blood. These receptors were obtained from a man between 18 and 35 years old with Graves' hyperthyroidism.

This clonotype was seen at least ten times. The V and J genes are TRBV18 and TRBJ2-1, with 10 bases that match TRBD1. The junction had 4 bases not matched to a gene; V was cut back by 3 bases and J by 5 bases. The CDR3 length is 15 residues. CDR1 KGHSH and CDR2 LQKENI come from the germline V gene. The CDR3 DNA reads TGTGCCAGCTCACCTCTCGGACAGGGGGACAATGAGCAGTTCTTC. This codes for CASSPLGQGDNEQFF.

V usage is TRBV11-2 and J usage is TRBJ2-7, with TRBD2 identical over 12 bases. The germline V gene has CDR1 SGHAT and CDR2 FQNNGV. V lost 0 bases to trimming and J lost 3 bases; unmatched junction nucleotides: 9. The CDR3 loop spans 18 amino acids. CDR3 protein: CASSLEGGLAGRSYEQYF. CDR3 sequence (DNA): TGTGCCAGCAGCTTAGAGGGAGGACTAGCGGGAAGGAGCTACGAGCAGTACTTC.

This clonotype was counted between two and nine times. The chain combines TRBV19 with TRBJ1-1, with D possibly being TRBD1 (6 bases). V gave up 7 bases and J gave up 0 bases, with 12 bases separating them. The germline V gene has CDR1 LNHDA and CDR2 SQIVND (reference sequence). The CDR3 is 14 residues long. CDR3 in amino acids: CASTLTGMNTEAFF. CDR3 coding DNA: TGTGCCAGTACTCTCACAGGGATGAACACTGAAGCTTTCTTT.

Ten or more counts support this clonotype. The chain is built from TRBV6-1 and TRBJ2-2, with D perhaps TRBD2 (6 bases). Germline CDR1 MNHNS, CDR2 SASEGT. V lost 6 bases, J lost 0 bases, and 14 bases lay in between. CDR3 size: 16 residues. The CDR3 DNA reads as TGTGCCAGCAGCCCCCGGGCGGGACCGAACACCGGGGAGCTGTTTTTT. It translates to CASSPRAGPNTGELFF.

In its sample, this clonotype was seen many times. The J gene is TRBJ2-3, the V gene TRBV7-9; the match to TRBD2 covers 13 bases. Unmatched junction bases numbered 9, after V lost 5 bases and J lost 10 bases. Germline assignment: CDR1 SEHNR and CDR2 FQNEAQ (reference sequence). CDR3 length: 15 amino acids. For the CDR3, the DNA is TGTGCCAGCAGCCCGGGACTAGCGGGAACCGGTGCGCAGTATTTT. This encodes CASSPGLAGTGAQYF. Drawing the rest from reference TRBV7-9 and TRBJ2-3, the complete variable domain is DTGVSQNPRHKITKRGQNVTFRCDPISEHNRLYWYRQTLGQGPEFLTYFQNEAQLEKSRLLSDRFSAERPKGSFSTLEIQRTEQGDSAMYLCASSPGLAGTGAQYFGPGTRLTVL.

The table lists this clonotype with a few counts. J is TRBJ2-3 and V is TRBV6-2 or TRBV6-3, with a tentative D call TRBD1 (6 bases). Trimming shortened V by 6 bases and J by 1 base, and 11 bases separated the two germline ends. Germline CDR1 and CDR2: MNHEY and SVGEGT. This CDR3 comprises 14 residues. The CDR3 loop reads CASRRGTRTDTQYF. For the CDR3, the DNA is TGTGCCAGCAGAAGGGGGACCCGCACAGATACGCAGTATTTT.

The rearrangement links TRBV6-1 to TRBJ1-2, with 8 positions matching TRBD1. CDR3 length: 14 residues. J lost 3 bases, V lost 3 bases, and 3 bases had no gene match. CDR1 is MNHNS and CDR2 is SASEGT in the germline V gene. The CDR3 region has the DNA TGTGCCAGCAGTGACTACAGGGGGGACTATGGCTACACCTTC. This gives the protein CASSDYRGDYGYTF.

In its sample, this clonotype was seen a few times. The chain couples TRBV29-1 to TRBJ2-5, with a weak D call TRBD2 (6 bases). The CDR3 has 14 residues. The germline V gene has CDR1 SQVTM and CDR2 ANQGSEA. V lost 2 bases to trimming and J lost 2 bases, with 12 bases between them. In DNA, the CDR3 is TGCAGCGTTGAACGCCTAGCGATTCAAGAGACCCAGTACTTC. Protein sequence: CSVERLAIQETQYF.

This clonotype appeared many times. The V call is TRBV5-1, the J call TRBJ2-7, with TRBD2 identical over 10 bases. This CDR3 spans 14 amino acids. The V gene end was trimmed by 3 bases and the J gene end by 6 bases; junction bases not matched to a gene: 6. Germline lookup yields CDR1 SGHRS and CDR2 YFSETQ. This CDR3 reads CASSSPAGGFEQYF. The CDR3 DNA reads as TGCGCCAGCAGCTCCCCAGCGGGAGGGTTCGAGCAGTACTTC.

The chain uses TRBV20-1 and TRBJ2-7; tentative D call: TRBD2 (5 bases). Germline CDR1 reads DFQATT; CDR2 reads SNEGSKA (reference sequence). V dropped 1 base and J dropped 7 bases, with 14 bases sitting between them. There are 13 residues in the CDR3. The CDR3 loop reads CSARAPLWREQYF. The CDR3, as DNA: TGCAGTGCTAGAGCCCCCCTCTGGAGGGAGCAGTACTTC.

CDR3 amino acids: CASSSGGGPSSHTDTQYF. The DNA of the CDR3 is TGTGCCAGCAGCTCCGGGGGAGGGCCCTCTTCACACACAGATACGCAGTATTTT. The chain employs TRBV13 and TRBJ2-3; 7 bases match TRBD2. The CDR3 runs 18 residues. V trimming: 4 bases; J trimming: 2 bases; junction bases outside the gene matches: 15. Germline CDR1 and CDR2: PRHDT and FYEKMQ (reference sequence).

This clonotype was seen repeatedly, ten times or more. The chain uses TRBV11-2 and TRBJ1-5, with TRBD1 identical over 10 bases. With 3 bases clipped from V and 6 bases from J, the junction kept 8 bases outside the gene matches. This CDR3 spans 16 amino acids. The germline CDR1 and CDR2 sequences are SGHAT and FQNNGV. The CDR3 region has the DNA TGTGCCAGCAGCTTTCTCCGACAGGGGGCTAGTCAGCCCCAGCATTTT. Its protein is CASSFLRQGASQPQHF.

The chain employs TRBV20-1 and TRBJ2-1; 10 bases are a match to TRBD2. Germline values: CDR1 DFQATT, CDR2 SNEGSKA (reference sequence). This CDR3 comprises 15 residues. With 5 bases clipped from V and 4 bases from J, the junction kept 8 bases outside the gene matches. CDR3 residues: CSAPPTSGIYNEQFF. CDR3 DNA: TGCAGTGCTCCCCCCACTAGCGGGATTTACAATGAGCAGTTCTTC.

This clonotype has ten or more counts. The chain recombines TRBV30 with TRBJ2-3; 8 bases map to TRBD1. Germline values: CDR1 GTSNPN, CDR2 SVGIG (reference sequence). This CDR3 contains 15 residues. The V segment lost 8 bases and the J segment 1 base; nucleotides outside the gene matches: 11. CDR3 region: CATSWGTGGTDTQYF. The CDR3 DNA reads TGTGCCACCTCATGGGGGACAGGAGGCACAGATACGCAGTATTTT.

Ten or more counts support this clonotype. The chain links TRBV9 to TRBJ2-7; 8 bases fit TRBD2. The CDR3 loop spans 16 amino acids. Germline V gene data show CDR1 as SGDLS and CDR2 as YYNGEE. V gave up 0 bases and J gave up 2 bases; unmatched junction bases: 7. CDR3 sequence reads: CASSVAQLADAYEQYF. DNA for the CDR3: TGTGCCAGCAGCGTAGCTCAACTAGCGGATGCCTACGAGCAGTACTTC.

This clonotype was recorded many times. This chain connects TRBV2 to TRBJ2-7; D may be TRBD2 (5 bases). The CDR3 has 12 residues. The V end was cut by 5 bases, the J end by 3 bases, with 8 bases between. Germline CDR1 is SNHLY and CDR2 is FYNNEI. This CDR3 reads CASSRRNYEQYF. The CDR3 nucleotides read TGTGCCAGCAGTAGGAGGAACTACGAGCAGTACTTC. Filled out from reference TRBV2 and TRBJ2-7, the complete variable domain reads EPEVTQTPSHQVTQMGQEVILRCVPISNHLYFYWYRQILGQKVEFLVSFYNNEISEKSEIFDDQFSVERPDGSNFTLKIRSTKLEDSAMYFCASSRRNYEQYFGPGTRLTVT.

This clonotype was counted ten times or more. J is TRBJ2-1 and V is TRBV2; weak D call: TRBD2 (5 bases). CDR1 and CDR2 (germline): SNHLY, FYNNEI. The CDR3 covers 15 residues. V lost 0 bases, J lost 12 bases, and 18 bases lay in between. The CDR3 sequence: CASSEAPAGTVGQFF. The CDR3 nucleotides are TGTGCCAGCAGTGAAGCCCCTGCGGGCACGGTGGGGCAGTTCTTC.

This chain connects TRBV2 to TRBJ2-1, with 8 bases aligning to TRBD2. The CDR3 has 13 amino acids. Germline V gene sequence: CDR1 SNHLY, CDR2 FYNNEI. J gave up 7 bases and V 6 bases, and 5 bases lay outside the gene matches. CDR3 sequence: CASRAGVGNEQFF. CDR3 sequence (DNA): TGTGCCAGCAGAGCGGGAGTAGGTAATGAGCAGTTCTTC.